The rows below give T cell receptor beta chains drawn from one sample of a study of T cells after yellow fever vaccination. MiXCR, run by TCRdb on the 5' RACE reads, gives a single entry per CDR3 protein. The repertoire holds tens of thousands of distinct CDR3 sequences, with 7.5% to 8% as singletons. The sequenced sample was CD8+ T cells sorted from PBMCs, obtained on the day of the yellow fever booster vaccination. The receptors were sampled from a man between 25 and 39 years old who received the YFV17D yellow fever vaccine. CDR3s leave out the opening cysteine and the closing phenylalanine or tryptophan. Each record gives: clone size, CDR3 length, V gene, J gene, CDR3 protein. The listing skips clone size in some rows; elsewhere it reads once, few, many or a size class.

>-|10|TRBV6-2/TRBV6-3|TRBJ2-1
ASSYPTHGQF
>many|14|TRBV4-3|TRBJ2-3
ASSQDRGLSTDTQY
>few|11|TRBV6-5|TRBJ2-7
ASSYTGRDEQY
>-|11|TRBV4-3|TRBJ1-5
ASSQAGFQPQH
>-|15|TRBV5-6|TRBJ2-7
ASSRGFLCSGPYEQY
>-|13|TRBV19|TRBJ2-1
ASTAEGQGSDEQF
>-|13|TRBV5-1|TRBJ2-7
ASSLRPGTTYEQY
>few|12|TRBV5-1|TRBJ2-7
ASSQGTSTNEQY
>few|16|TRBV11-1|TRBJ2-1
ASSLTRTSWDPINEQF
>few|10|TRBV30|TRBJ2-1
AADQGAREQF
>few|17|TRBV6-1|TRBJ2-5
ASSMARGRRSRGQETQY
>few|17|TRBV14|TRBJ2-1
ASSPSFGAGDHSYNEQF
>few|15|TRBV7-9|TRBJ2-1
ASSKPGLAGGPGEQF
>-|13|TRBV6-2/TRBV6-3|TRBJ2-3
ASSYSTPGTDTQY
>-|16|TRBV2|TRBJ2-6
AFGDPGQGLTGANVLT
>-|12|TRBV4-3|TRBJ1-2
ASSPKRAVYGYT
>few|10|TRBV29-1|TRBJ1-1
SVERGRVEAF